This TCR beta chain was identified during a study of blood T cell repertoires in COVID-19. V was trimmed by 2 bases and J by 3 bases, leaving 13 bases between them. The CDR3 sequence is 15 residues long. CDR1 and CDR2 (germline): MDHEN, SYDVKM. Sequenced by immunoSEQ multiplex PCR; TCRdb stores in-frame clones only, minus some. Found here are fewer than 250,000 clones, around nine tenths of them singletons; the top ten hold approximately 1.5%. The sequence was collected from a woman aged 60 to 75 who had recovered from COVID-19. Specimen: peripheral blood. The V gene is TRBV28, the J gene TRBJ2-5, with a weak D call TRBD2 (5 bases). The CDR3 coding sequence is TGTGCCAGCAGTTTAATCAGGATAGCGAAAGAGACCCAGTACTTC. It encodes CASSLIRIAKETQYF.